This T cell receptor (beta chain) was sequenced during a study of blood T cell repertoires in COVID-19. The V end lost 7 bases, the J end lost 1 base, and 8 bases lay between the germline ends. The CDR3 is 12 amino acids. Original processing notes: The authors estimated nucleated cell counts from reference gene primer amplification. Assay: immunoSEQ multiplex PCR; the TCRdb copy retains only in-frame clones and omits some. D and trimming come from the DNA, and the V and J calls and clone size come from that table. The table records around 60,000 clones, 70% to 90% of them present only once. The receptor was isolated from a human donor in a cohort sampled during active COVID-19. The chain joins TRBV12-3 or TRBV12-4 to TRBJ2-7; D possibly corresponds to TRBD2 (6 bases). Input material: peripheral blood. The CDR3 DNA reads TGTGCCAGCATGGGACTTTCCTACGAGCAGTACTTC. This translates into CASMGLSYEQYF.